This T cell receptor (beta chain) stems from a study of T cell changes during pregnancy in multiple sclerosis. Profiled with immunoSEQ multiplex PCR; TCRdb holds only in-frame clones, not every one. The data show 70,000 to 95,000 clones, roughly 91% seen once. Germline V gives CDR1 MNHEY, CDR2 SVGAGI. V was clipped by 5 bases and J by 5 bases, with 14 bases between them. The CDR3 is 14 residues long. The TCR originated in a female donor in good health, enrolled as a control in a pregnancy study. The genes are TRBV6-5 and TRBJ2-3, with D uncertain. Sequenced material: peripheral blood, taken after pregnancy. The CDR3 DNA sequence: TGTGCCAGCAGTACCCCAGGTTCAGGAGATACGCAGTATTTT. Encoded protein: CASSTPGSGDTQYF.